The T cell receptor beta chain under discussion was sequenced for a study of blood T cell repertoires in COVID-19. Sequencing used immunoSEQ multiplex PCR; TCRdb keeps in-frame clones, though not all of them. The sample gives fewer than 500,000 clones, 87% of which show up once; over 1.5% is in the top ten. The sample holds one count of this clone. This receptor was taken from a woman under 30 with acute COVID-19. Sequenced sample: PBMCs or T cells enriched from blood (not recorded which).

CDR3 DNA: TGTGCCAAGGGACTAGCGGGACCAAACACCGGGGAGCTGTTTTTT. As protein: CAKGLAGPNTGELFF. This chain connects TRBV6-5 to TRBJ2-2, with 13 bases that match TRBD2. CDR1 and CDR2 from the germline V gene are MNHEY and SVGAGI. J was trimmed by 2 bases and V by 10 bases; bases with no gene match: 4. The CDR3 has 15 amino acids.